The subject of this entry is one TCR beta chain. The data are from a study of blood T cell repertoires in COVID-19. Study-level background: Both acute and convalescent COVID-19 samples were obtained from the United States, Italy and Spain. Sources were T cells, B-cell-depleted T cells, or PBMCs; the material itself was cDNA or gDNA.

Per the original data handling: It was from reference gene primer amplification that nucleated cell counts were estimated. TCRdb's copy holds only in-frame clones and misses some; the assay was immunoSEQ multiplex PCR. That table furnishes V, J and clone size, whereas the DNA furnished D and trimming. This table has 200,000 to 250,000 clones, about 82% appearing once. Germline V CDR1 and CDR2: LGHNA, YNFKEQ. The CDR3 has 15 amino acids. Deletions cut 3 bases from V and 2 bases from J, with 12 bases between. The sequencing sample was made of peripheral blood. The receptor was isolated from a woman in her fifties or sixties with active or convalescent COVID-19. This chain links TRBV4-2 with TRBJ2-3, with a possible D match to TRBD2 (6 bases). This CDR3 reads CASSHERGLTDTQYF. CDR3 nucleotide sequence: TGTGCCAGCAGCCATGAGAGGGGACTCACAGATACGCAGTATTTT.